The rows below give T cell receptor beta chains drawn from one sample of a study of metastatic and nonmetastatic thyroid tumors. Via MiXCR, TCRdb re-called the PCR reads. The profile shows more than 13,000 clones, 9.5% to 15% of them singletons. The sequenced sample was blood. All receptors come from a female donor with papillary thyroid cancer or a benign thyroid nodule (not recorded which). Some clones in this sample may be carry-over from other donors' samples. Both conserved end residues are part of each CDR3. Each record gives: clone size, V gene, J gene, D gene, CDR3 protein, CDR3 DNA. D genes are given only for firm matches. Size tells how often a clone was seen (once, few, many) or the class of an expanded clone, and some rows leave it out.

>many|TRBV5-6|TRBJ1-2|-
CASSPGTQPHGYTF
TGTGCCAGCAGCCCGGGGACCCAGCCCCATGGCTACACCTTC
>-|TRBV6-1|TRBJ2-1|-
CASSEGHVYELFF
TGTGCCAGCAGTGAAGGGCATGTCTATGAGCTGTTCTTC
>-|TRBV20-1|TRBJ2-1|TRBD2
CSARDPAGEDEQFF
TGCAGTGCTAGAGATCCAGCGGGGGAGGATGAGCAGTTCTTC
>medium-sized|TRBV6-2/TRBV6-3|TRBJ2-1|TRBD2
CASTLAGDWDEQFF
TGTGCCAGCACCCTAGCGGGAGATTGGGATGAGCAGTTCTTC
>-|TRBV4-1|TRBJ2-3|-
CASSLALVPGITDTQYF
TGCGCCAGCAGCCTCGCCCTGGTACCGGGTATCACAGATACGCAGTATTTT
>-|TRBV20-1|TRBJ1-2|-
CSAGMDRGNGYTF
TGCAGTGCTGGAATGGACAGAGGGAATGGCTACACCTTC
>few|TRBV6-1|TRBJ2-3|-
CASRPMVGSDTQYF
TGTGCCAGCAGGCCAATGGTTGGGTCAGATACGCAGTATTTT
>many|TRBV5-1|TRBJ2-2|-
CASSGSARTGELFF
TGCGCCAGCAGCGGTAGCGCGCGCACCGGGGAGCTGTTTTTT
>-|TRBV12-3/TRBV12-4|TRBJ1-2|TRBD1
CASTRDSVYGYTF
TGTGCCAGCACACGGGACAGTGTCTATGGCTACACCTTC
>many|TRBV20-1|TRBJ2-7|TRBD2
CSARDPIIAGGPDLTPYEQYF
TGCAGTGCTAGAGATCCTATAATAGCGGGAGGGCCAGATCTGACCCCCTACGAGCAGTACTTC
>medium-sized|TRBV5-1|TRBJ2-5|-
CASSLDSPRAETQYF
TGCGCCAGCAGCTTGGATTCTCCCCGGGCGGAGACCCAGTACTTC
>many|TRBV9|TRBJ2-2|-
CASSVKGVDTGELFF
TGTGCCAGCAGCGTAAAGGGGGTTGACACCGGGGAGCTGTTTTTT
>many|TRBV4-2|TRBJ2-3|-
CASSQDRGPDTQYF
TGTGCCAGCAGCCAAGACAGGGGCCCAGATACGCAGTATTTT
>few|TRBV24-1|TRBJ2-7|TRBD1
CATSDKNRGRLGEQYF
TGTGCCACCAGTGATAAAAACAGGGGGCGCCTGGGGGAGCAGTACTTC
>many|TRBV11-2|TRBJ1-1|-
CASSLVMGGGTEAFF
TGTGCCAGCAGCTTAGTGATGGGGGGGGGCACTGAAGCTTTCTTT
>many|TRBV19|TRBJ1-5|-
CASSTGGAQPQHF
TGTGCCAGTAGTACGGGGGGCGCGCAGCCCCAGCATTTT
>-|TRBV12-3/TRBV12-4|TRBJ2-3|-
CASSFGGGTRGTQYF
TGTGCCAGCAGTTTCGGCGGGGGCACAAGGGGTACGCAGTATTTT
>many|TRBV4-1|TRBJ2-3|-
CASSPQWGARTDTQYF
TGCGCCAGCAGCCCTCAATGGGGGGCCCGCACAGATACGCAGTATTTT
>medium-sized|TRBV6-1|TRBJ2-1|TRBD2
CASSGGTSGSNEQFF
TGTGCCAGCAGTGGGGGGACTAGCGGGAGCAATGAGCAGTTCTTC
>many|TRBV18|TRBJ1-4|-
CASSPGPIEKLFF
TGTGCCAGCTCACCGGGACCGATTGAAAAACTGTTTTTT
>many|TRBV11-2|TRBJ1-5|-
CASSTRGGSQPQHF
TGTGCCAGCAGCACCCGGGGGGGAAGCCAGCCCCAGCATTTT
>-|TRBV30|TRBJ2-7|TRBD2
CAWSYGRANEQYF
TGTGCCTGGAGTTACGGGAGGGCGAACGAGCAGTACTTC
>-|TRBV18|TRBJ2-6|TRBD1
CASSPNTGGSGANVLTF
TGTGCCAGCTCACCTAATACAGGGGGCTCTGGGGCCAACGTCCTGACTTTC
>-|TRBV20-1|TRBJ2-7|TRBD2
CSARLGTSVLGEQYF
TGCAGTGCTAGACTCGGGACTAGCGTCCTTGGCGAGCAGTACTTC
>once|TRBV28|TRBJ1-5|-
CASILGGGGQPRHF
TGTGCCAGCATTCTAGGGGGGGGGGGTCAGCCCCGGCATTTT
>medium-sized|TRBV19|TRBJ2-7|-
CASSIGVSPSYEQYF
TGTGCCAGTAGTATTGGTGTGTCCCCCTCCTACGAGCAGTACTTC
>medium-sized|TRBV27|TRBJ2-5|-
CASSPSFRETQYF
TGTGCCAGCAGTCCCTCCTTTCGGGAGACCCAGTACTTC